A single sample is the source of the 12 T cell receptor beta chains below, sequenced in a study of T cells in Graves' hyperthyroidism and ophthalmopathy (dated by TCRdb to about 2019). Receptors were amplified or captured by multiplex PCR. Sequencing took place on an Illumina HiSeq 2000. The TCR beta CDR3 regions were amplified from RNA transcripts. For the first round of RT-PCR on the TCR CDR3, the HTBI primer set was used together with the Qiagen OneStep RT-PCR kit. Using fastp trimming at Q25 and MiXCR clonotype assembly, TCRdb reanalyzed the public sequencing data and kept in-frame beta chains. Each entry is one CDR3 protein sequence, shown with its most common DNA and genes. This sample holds 450,000 to 650,000 distinct CDR3 sequences; around 21% were observed only once. About 25% of the sample is held by the ten biggest clonotypes. Sequences were obtained from blood. Every receptor here comes from a young man with Graves' hyperthyroidism.

This clonotype was seen ten or more times. V is TRBV30 and J is TRBJ2-7, with 7 bases that match TRBD1. Germline V gives CDR1 GTSNPN, CDR2 SVGIG (reference sequence). The CDR3 extends over 16 amino acids. V gave up 2 bases and J gave up 0 bases; unmatched junction bases: 10. CDR3 nucleotides: TGTGCCTGGAGTCAATGGGACAGAAGTAGCTCCTACGAGCAGTACTTC. This encodes CAWSQWDRSSSYEQYF.

Remarks on this clonotype: It may be a read error: a sequence one base away is much more abundant. The CDR3 DNA is TGTGCCAGCGGCTTAAAAGGCTCCGGGGAGCTGTTTTTT. Translation gives CASGLKGSGELFF. This rearrangement joins TRBV7-9 to TRBJ2-2; D remains ambiguous. The germline CDR1 and CDR2 sequences are SEHNR and FQNEAQ (reference sequence). This CDR3 is 13 amino acids long.

This clonotype was detected many times. This rearrangement joins TRBV20-1 to TRBJ1-5, with D hard to call. Germline assignment: CDR1 DFQATT and CDR2 SNEGSKA (reference sequence). The CDR3 runs 14 residues. V was shortened by 7 bases and J by 0 bases, with 13 bases between the two germline ends. CDR3 nucleotide sequence: TGCAGTGGGACCGGTGAGGCTAGCAATCAGCCCCAGCATTTT. Protein: CSGTGEASNQPQHF.

The J gene is TRBJ1-2, the V gene TRBV24-1, with unresolved D. The CDR3 has 14 amino acids. Germline assignment: CDR1 KGHDR and CDR2 SFDVKD. The V end was cut by 4 bases, the J end by 2 bases, with 10 bases between. CDR3 in DNA: TGTGCCACCAGTGAGCCGGGTTCGAACTATGGCTACACCTTC. It encodes CATSEPGSNYGYTF.

J is TRBJ1-5 and V is TRBV6-1, with 8 bases that match TRBD1. The CDR3 spans 13 residues. CDR1 and CDR2 (germline): MNHNS, SASEGT. V was pared by 11 bases and J by 7 bases, with 10 bases of the junction left unmatched. In nucleotides, the CDR3 is TGTGCCGGTCGGACAGGGAGGGGACAGCCCCAGCATTTT. It is translated as CAGRTGRGQPQHF.

This chain links TRBV6-1 with TRBJ1-3, with D possibly matching TRBD1 (5 bases). V lost 8 bases and J 4 bases, leaving 18 bases between the germline ends. This CDR3 comprises 15 residues. Germline values: CDR1 MNHNS, CDR2 SASEGT. CDR3 in DNA: TGTGCCAGCTTTGAGGGGACTCCCGTAGGAAACACCATATATTTT. This sequence encodes CASFEGTPVGNTIYF.

This clonotype was seen ten or more times. V and J are TRBV28 and TRBJ2-7; D is unclear. Germline CDR1 and CDR2: MDHEN and SYDVKM. The CDR3 contains 13 residues. V was clipped by 2 bases and J by 6 bases, with 11 bases between them. DNA of the CDR3: TGTGCCAGCAGTTTAGCCCGTTGGGGCGAGCAGTACTTC. Translation gives CASSLARWGEQYF.

V and J are TRBV2 and TRBJ2-7; the match to TRBD2 covers 8 bases. There are 14 residues in the CDR3. Germline-derived CDR1 and CDR2 are SNHLY and FYNNEI. V was pared by 6 bases and J by 1 base, with 5 bases of the junction left unmatched. The CDR3 reads CASSGTRPSYEQYF. In DNA, the CDR3 is TGTGCCAGCAGCGGGACTAGGCCGTCCTACGAGCAGTACTTC.

This clonotype was counted ten times or more. The V call is TRBV12-3 or TRBV12-4, the J call TRBJ1-5, with D tentatively TRBD1 (5 bases). Trimming cost V 2 bases and J 2 bases, with 13 bases left between them. This CDR3 comprises 16 residues. CDR3 sequence reads: CASSLSLGVGNQPQHF. The CDR3 DNA follows: TGTGCCAGCAGTTTAAGCCTGGGGGTGGGCAATCAGCCCCAGCATTTT.

The V call is TRBV29-1, the J call TRBJ1-1; TRBD1 agrees at 9 bases. The CDR3 length is 13 residues. V dropped 6 bases and J dropped 5; count of bases not matched to a gene: 7. CDR1 SQVTM and CDR2 ANQGSEA come from the germline V gene. The DNA for the CDR3 is TGCAGCGTCTATGGGACAGGGAATACTGAAGCTTTCTTT. It encodes CSVYGTGNTEAFF.

This chain joins TRBV29-1 and TRBJ1-2; D is unclear. V was shortened by 6 bases and J by 0 bases, with 11 bases between the two germline ends. Germline CDR1 and CDR2: SQVTM and ANQGSEA. This CDR3 is 13 amino acids long. The CDR3 nucleotides are TGCAGCGTCAGGAGGCCAGCTAACTATGGCTACACCTTC. Amino acid sequence: CSVRRPANYGYTF. The variable domain in full, with the rest retrieved from reference TRBV29-1 and TRBJ1-2, is SAVISQKPSRDICQRGTSLTIQCQVDSQVTMMFWYRQQPGQSLTLIATANQGSEATYESGFVIDKFPISRPNLTFSTLTVSNMSPEDSSIYLCSVRRPANYGYTFGSGTRLTVV.

This clonotype was seen a few times. V gene TRBV24-1 combines with J gene TRBJ2-4; the match to TRBD1 covers 8 bases. The germline CDR1 and CDR2 sequences are KGHDR and SFDVKD. The CDR3 is made up of 15 amino acids. Trimming cost V 8 bases and J 6 bases; bases outside gene matches: 11. The CDR3 bases are TGTGCCACCACCCCAAGGACAGGGCGGTTAAACATTCAGTACTTC. Protein sequence: CATTPRTGRLNIQYF.